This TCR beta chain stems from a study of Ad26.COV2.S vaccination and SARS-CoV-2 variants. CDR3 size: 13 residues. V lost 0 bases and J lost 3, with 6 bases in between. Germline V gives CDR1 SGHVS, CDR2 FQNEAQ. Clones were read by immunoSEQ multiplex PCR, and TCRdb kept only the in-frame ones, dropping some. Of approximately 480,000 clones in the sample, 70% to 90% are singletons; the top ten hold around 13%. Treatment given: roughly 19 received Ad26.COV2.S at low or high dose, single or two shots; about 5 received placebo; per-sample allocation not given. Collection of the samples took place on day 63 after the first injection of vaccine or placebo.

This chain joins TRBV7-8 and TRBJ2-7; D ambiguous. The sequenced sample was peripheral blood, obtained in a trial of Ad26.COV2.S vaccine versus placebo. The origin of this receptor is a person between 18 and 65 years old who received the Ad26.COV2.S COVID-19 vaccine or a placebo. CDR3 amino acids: CASSLAADYEQYF. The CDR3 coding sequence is TGTGCCAGCAGCTTAGCGGCTGACTACGAGCAGTACTTC.